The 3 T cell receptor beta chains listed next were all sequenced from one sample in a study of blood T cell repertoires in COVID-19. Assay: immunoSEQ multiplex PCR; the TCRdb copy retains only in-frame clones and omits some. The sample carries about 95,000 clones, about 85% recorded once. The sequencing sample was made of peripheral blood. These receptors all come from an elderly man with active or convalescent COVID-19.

The CDR3 DNA reads TGTGCCAGCAGCCCAAACCGGGACACTCGGGCCGGTGGCTACACCTTC. Protein: CASSPNRDTRAGGYTF. V and J are TRBV7-2 and TRBJ1-2, with D maybe TRBD1 (6 bases). Germline CDR1 reads SGHTA; CDR2 reads FQGNSA. Trimming took 5 bases from V and 7 from J, leaving 23 bases between them. The CDR3 is 16 amino acids.

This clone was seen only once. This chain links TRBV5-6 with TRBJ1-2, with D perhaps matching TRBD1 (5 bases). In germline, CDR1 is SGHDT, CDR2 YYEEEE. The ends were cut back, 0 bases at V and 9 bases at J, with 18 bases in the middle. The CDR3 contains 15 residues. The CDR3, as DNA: TGTGCCAGCAGCTTGGTGCGCGACAGCCTGAAGAGCTACACCTTC. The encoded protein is CASSLVRDSLKSYTF.

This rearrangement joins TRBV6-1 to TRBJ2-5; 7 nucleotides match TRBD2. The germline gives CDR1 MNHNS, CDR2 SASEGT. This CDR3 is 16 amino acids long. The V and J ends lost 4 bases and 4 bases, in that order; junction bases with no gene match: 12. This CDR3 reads CASSGTPLTSRETQYF. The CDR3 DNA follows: TGTGCCAGCAGTGGTACCCCTCTGACTAGCAGAGAGACCCAGTACTTC.